This passage covers 32 T cell receptor beta chains from one sample sequenced in a study of cytomegalovirus exposure and HLA in healthy donors. Use of 60 Vbeta and 13 Jbeta primers characterized the PCR. TCRdb keeps only in-frame clones here, not all; method: immunoSEQ multiplex PCR. The sample includes some 110,000 clones, just over 70% of them seen just once. Sample: PBMCs. The receptor set was obtained from a boy aged 5-17 years in good health and CMV-seronegative.

As regards this clone: The conserved phenylalanine or tryptophan normally closing the CDR3 is absent here, so this likely arose from a read error. This chain joins TRBV13 and TRBJ2-6; a weak D match, TRBD1 (6 bases). V lost 1 base and J lost 4, with 8 bases in between. The germline gives CDR1 PRHDT, CDR2 FYEKMQ (reference sequence). This CDR3 region has 15 residues. The CDR3 coding sequence is TGTGCCAGCAGCTTAGAAGGGACAGGGGCCAACGTCCTGACTGTC. It encodes CASSLEGTGANVLTV.

The chain uses TRBV10-1 and TRBJ2-1, with TRBD1 as a possible D gene (5 bases). This CDR3 has 13 amino acids. The germline V and J ends were trimmed by 0 bases and 12 bases, with 12 bases remaining between them. Per the germline V gene, CDR1 is WNHNN and CDR2 is SYGVQD (reference sequence). This CDR3 is CASSESGMGRQFF. In DNA form, the CDR3 reads TGCGCCAGCAGTGAGTCGGGAATGGGGCGGCAGTTCTTC.

V and J are TRBV12-5 and TRBJ1-1; 11 bases match TRBD1. The CDR3 is 12 amino acids. V lost 6 bases and J lost 8; bases outside the gene matches: 2. CDR1 and CDR2 (germline): LGHNT, FRNRAP. Here the CDR3 reads CASGRDRGEAFF. CDR3 in DNA: TGTGCTAGTGGCCGGGACAGGGGGGAAGCTTTCTTT.

This chain joins TRBV5-6 and TRBJ2-7; D gene ambiguous. V lost 3 bases to trimming and J lost 0 bases, with 4 bases between them. The CDR3 is made up of 12 amino acids. Germline CDR1 and CDR2: SGHDT and YYEEEE. CDR3 sequence reads: CASSSSSYEQYF. CDR3 coding DNA: TGTGCCAGCAGCTCGAGCTCCTACGAGCAGTACTTC.

J is TRBJ1-4 and V is TRBV5-6; 8 positions match TRBD1. This CDR3 region has 14 residues. After removal of 5 bases from V and 7 bases from J, the junction contained 7 bases not matched to a gene. Germline V lookup: CDR1 SGHDT, CDR2 YYEEEE. CDR3 sequence reads: CASSDRGRGEKLFF. The CDR3 DNA follows: TGTGCCAGCAGTGACAGGGGACGAGGTGAAAAACTGTTTTTT.

The chain links TRBV2 to TRBJ2-5; weak D call: TRBD2 (6 bases). The CDR3 is 13 residues long. The ends were cut back, 6 bases at V and 5 bases at J, with 13 bases in the middle. CDR1 is SNHLY and CDR2 is FYNNEI in the germline V gene. CDR3 DNA sequence: TGTGCCAGCAGAGGAGGGTCCCTTGAGACCCAGTACTTC. It translates to CASRGGSLETQYF.

This chain connects TRBV19 to TRBJ1-1; D remains ambiguous. Germline V gene lookup returns CDR1 LNHDA and CDR2 SQIVND (reference sequence). The CDR3 runs to 15 residues. V gave up 4 bases and J gave up 1 base, with 13 bases separating them. The CDR3 DNA is TGTGCCAGTAGTACCTCCTTGCAGGCGAACACTGAAGCTTTCTTT. This gives the protein CASSTSLQANTEAFF.

This clone came up a few times. The rearrangement uses TRBV10-3 and TRBJ2-7; the D gene is possibly TRBD1 (6 bases). The CDR3 extends over 14 amino acids. Trimming left V 6 bases short and J 3 bases short, with 15 bases between. Germline values: CDR1 ENHRY, CDR2 SYGVKD. The CDR3 DNA reads as TGTGCCATCAGAAATGGACAGAGGTACTACGAGCAGTACTTC. Encoded protein: CAIRNGQRYYEQYF.

The gene calls are TRBV27 and TRBJ2-7; 9 bases are a match to TRBD1. Per germline, CDR1 MNHEY and CDR2 SMNVEV (reference sequence). CDR3 length: 12 amino acids. The J segment lost 5 bases and the V segment lost 10 bases, leaving 6 bases of the junction unmatched. The CDR3 DNA sequence: TGTGCCACTGGGACAGGGAGCGACGAGCAGTACTTC. Translating gives CATGTGSDEQYF.

This chain uses TRBV11-3 with TRBJ2-5; tentative D call: TRBD2 (5 bases). The CDR3 sequence is 19 residues long. CDR1 SGHNT and CDR2 YENEEA come from the germline V gene. V lost 0 bases, J lost 0 bases, and 20 bases lay in between. For the CDR3, the DNA is TGTGCCAGCAGCTTAGATTTCGTCCAGCGTAGCGAGTACCAAGAGACCCAGTACTTC. This gives the protein CASSLDFVQRSEYQETQYF.

This clone has only a few counts. CDR3 DNA: TGCGCCAGCAGCCCTAGGCTTGTTGAGGAAAAACTGTTTTTT. It is translated as CASSPRLVEEKLFF. The rearrangement links TRBV4-3 to TRBJ1-4; D ambiguous. V was cut by 4 bases and J by 8 bases, with 14 bases left in between. This CDR3 has 14 amino acids. The germline CDR1 and CDR2 sequences are LGHNA and YSLEER.

The J gene is TRBJ1-5, the V gene TRBV5-6; D remains ambiguous. Trimming took off 1 base at V and 0 bases at J, with 11 bases between the two ends. The germline gives CDR1 SGHDT, CDR2 YYEEEE. This CDR3 region has 16 residues. CDR3 region: CASSLTRPASNQPQHF. As DNA, the CDR3 is TGTGCCAGCAGCTTGACGAGGCCTGCTAGCAATCAGCCCCAGCATTTT.

The J gene is TRBJ2-7, the V gene TRBV2, with 9 bases fitting TRBD2. The CDR3 is 17 residues long. The J segment lost 1 base and the V segment lost 6 bases, leaving 13 bases of the junction unmatched. Per germline, CDR1 SNHLY and CDR2 FYNNEI. The CDR3 here is CASSAAGGGLESYEQYF. As DNA, the CDR3 is TGTGCCAGCAGCGCCGCGGGAGGGGGCCTAGAATCCTACGAGCAGTACTTC. Together with reference TRBV2 and TRBJ2-7, the CDR3 gives the full variable domain: EPEVTQTPSHQVTQMGQEVILRCVPISNHLYFYWYRQILGQKVEFLVSFYNNEISEKSEIFDDQFSVERPDGSNFTLKIRSTKLEDSAMYFCASSAAGGGLESYEQYFGPGTRLTVT.

The rearrangement joins TRBV5-1 to TRBJ2-7, with 7 bases identical to TRBD1. The CDR3 covers 14 residues. In germline, CDR1 is SGHRS, CDR2 YFSETQ. The ends lost 4 bases at V and 3 bases at J; junction bases unmatched: 7. The CDR3 is CASSETGRRYEQYF. The CDR3 nucleotides are TGCGCCAGCAGCGAGACAGGGCGCCGCTACGAGCAGTACTTC.

The chain links TRBV6-5 to TRBJ1-6, with D perhaps TRBD1 (5 bases). Looked up from germline, CDR1 is MNHEY and CDR2 is SVGAGI. Trimming removed 6 bases at V and 10 bases at J, with 10 bases between. The CDR3 runs 12 residues. The CDR3, as DNA: TGTGCCAGCAGGAGACAGCAGTCACCCCTCCACTTT. This sequence encodes CASRRQQSPLHF.

Here the CDR3 DNA reads TGTGCCTGGAGTGGAGGGACTCTCCAGTACTTC. Amino acid sequence: CAWSGGTLQYF. The chain carries TRBV30 and TRBJ2-7, with a weak D call TRBD2 (6 bases). Germline loops: CDR1 GTSNPN, CDR2 SVGIG (reference sequence). Trimming left V 1 base short and J 10 bases short, with 11 bases between. The CDR3 consists of 11 residues.

This clone was seen only a few times. This chain joins TRBV30 and TRBJ2-5; 7 bases fit TRBD1. The J call may not be correct, given that the DNA end is closer to TRBJ2-7. The CDR3 contains 13 residues. Germline CDR1 reads GTSNPN; CDR2 reads SVGIG (reference sequence). CDR3 residues: CAWDRESSYEQYF. The CDR3 nucleotides read TGTGCCTGGGACAGGGAGAGCTCCTACGAGCAGTACTTC.

The chain employs TRBV10-3 and TRBJ2-7, with 8 bases aligning to TRBD1. The CDR3 runs 14 residues. Trimming cost V 6 bases and J 7 bases; bases outside gene matches: 11. The germline CDR1 and CDR2 sequences are ENHRY and SYGVKD. This CDR3 reads CAIRETGASGEQYF. The CDR3 nucleotides read TGTGCCATCAGGGAGACAGGGGCTAGTGGGGAGCAGTACTTC.

The rearrangement links TRBV5-4 to TRBJ1-3; 9 nucleotides match TRBD1. The CDR3 loop spans 18 amino acids. The trim removed 4 bases at V and 0 bases at J, leaving 11 bases unmatched. Per the germline V gene, CDR1 is SGHNT and CDR2 is YYREEE (reference sequence). The CDR3 loop is CASSAAGTGKSSGNTIYF. The CDR3 DNA is TGTGCCAGCAGCGCTGCCGGGACAGGGAAGAGCTCTGGAAACACCATATATTTT.

Only one count was recorded for this clone. J is TRBJ1-5 and V is TRBV19; D ambiguous. Germline V gene lookup returns CDR1 LNHDA and CDR2 SQIVND (reference sequence). The V end was cut by 3 bases, the J end by 4 bases, with 10 bases between. The length of the CDR3 is 14 residues. The CDR3 DNA sequence: TGTGCCAGTAGTATTATCGGAGGTAATCAGCCCCAGCATTTT. Its protein product is CASSIIGGNQPQHF.

The V call is TRBV13, the J call TRBJ2-7; 7 bases agree with TRBD1. There are 15 residues in the CDR3. CDR1 and CDR2 from the germline V gene are PRHDT and FYEKMQ (reference sequence). The J segment lost 5 bases and the V segment lost 4 bases, leaving 11 bases of the junction unmatched. CDR3 protein: CASSSFGTATNEQYF. CDR3 bases: TGTGCCAGCAGCTCATTCGGGACAGCCACGAACGAGCAGTACTTC.

The chain links TRBV10-3 to TRBJ1-5, with D perhaps matching TRBD1 (5 bases). The CDR3 contains 18 residues. In germline, CDR1 is ENHRY, CDR2 SYGVKD. V was cut by 0 bases and J by 6 bases, with 21 bases left in between. CDR3 protein: CAISESGQGLLGGQPQHF. The CDR3 DNA is TGTGCCATCAGTGAGTCCGGGCAGGGACTGTTAGGAGGTCAGCCCCAGCATTTT.

This rearrangement joins TRBV6-5 to TRBJ2-7, with D possibly TRBD1 on 6 matching bases. V lost 0 bases and J lost 0, with 9 bases in between. This CDR3 region has 15 residues. Germline-derived CDR1 and CDR2 are MNHEY and SVGAGI. The CDR3 sequence is CASSYSTGDSYEQYF. The DNA of the CDR3 is TGTGCCAGCAGTTACTCGACAGGAGACTCCTACGAGCAGTACTTC.

The rearrangement links TRBV27 to TRBJ2-7; 8 nucleotides align to TRBD1. The germline V gene encodes CDR1 MNHEY and CDR2 SMNVEV (reference sequence). The J segment lost 4 bases and the V segment lost 5 bases, leaving 10 bases of the junction unmatched. The CDR3 is 15 amino acids. The CDR3, as DNA: TGTGCCAGCAGTAATACCGGGACAGGATGGTACGAGCAGTACTTC. This encodes CASSNTGTGWYEQYF.

CDR3 loop: CASSIRGADTEAFF. The CDR3, as DNA: TGTGCCAGTAGTATAAGGGGTGCGGACACTGAAGCTTTCTTT. This chain joins TRBV19 and TRBJ1-1; TRBD1 might be the D (5 bases). Trimming shortened V by 2 bases and J by 3 bases, and 10 bases separated the two germline ends. The CDR3 runs 14 residues. Per the germline V gene, CDR1 is LNHDA and CDR2 is SQIVND (reference sequence).

This sequence joins TRBV30 and TRBJ2-7; D perhaps matches TRBD1 (5 bases). Per the germline V gene, CDR1 is GTSNPN and CDR2 is SVGIG (reference sequence). V was cut by 0 bases and J by 0 bases, with 9 bases left in between. The CDR3 loop spans 14 amino acids. CDR3 DNA: TGTGCCTGGAGTGTATGGGGCGGCTCCTACGAGCAGTACTTC. Protein: CAWSVWGGSYEQYF.

The chain uses TRBV19 and TRBJ1-1; 9 positions agree with TRBD1. The CDR3 spans 14 residues. Germline V CDR1 and CDR2: LNHDA, SQIVND (reference sequence). Unmatched junction bases numbered 4, after V lost 5 bases and J lost 3 bases. For the CDR3, the DNA is TGTGCCAGTAGTCAACAGGGGGCGTACACTGAAGCTTTCTTT. Translation: CASSQQGAYTEAFF.

The chain is built from TRBV5-4 and TRBJ2-1; the D gene is possibly TRBD2 (5 bases). Trimming took 4 bases from V and 5 from J, leaving 10 bases between them. Per the germline V gene, CDR1 is SGHNT and CDR2 is YYREEE (reference sequence). This CDR3 has 13 residues. The CDR3 loop is CASSPDWNNEQFF. For the CDR3, the DNA is TGTGCCAGCAGCCCGGACTGGAACAATGAGCAGTTCTTC.

This rearrangement joins TRBV2 to TRBJ1-2, with a weak D call TRBD1 (5 bases). Germline lookup yields CDR1 SNHLY and CDR2 FYNNEI. The V and J ends lost 5 bases and 7 bases respectively, with 23 bases between them. The CDR3 length is 16 residues. The DNA for the CDR3 is TGTGCCAGCAGTTCGGTCCGCTCCTCCGAAGGGGCTGGCTACACCTTC. This translates into CASSSVRSSEGAGYTF.

This clone was counted once. The chain carries TRBV28 and TRBJ1-1; a possible D gene is TRBD1 (6 bases). The V and J ends lost 8 bases and 2 bases respectively, with 15 bases between them. The CDR3 has 14 residues. Germline V CDR1 and CDR2: MDHEN, SYDVKM. DNA of the CDR3: TGTGCCAGCGCCCCGGCGGGGGCAAACACTGAAGCTTTCTTT. Amino acid sequence: CASAPAGANTEAFF.

This clone has just a few counts. The chain combines TRBV5-5 with TRBJ1-5, with D maybe TRBD1 (6 bases). CDR3 length: 16 residues. Germline V gene data show CDR1 as SGHKS and CDR2 as YYEKEE (reference sequence). The ends were cut back, 4 bases at V and 0 bases at J, with 14 bases in the middle. This chain's CDR3 is CASSPRDIHSNQPQHF. For the CDR3, the DNA is TGTGCCAGCAGCCCCCGGGACATACATAGCAATCAGCCCCAGCATTTT.

In this sample, this clone turned up once. The V gene is TRBV30, the J gene TRBJ1-5, with D unresolved. The CDR3 covers 17 residues. Germline values: CDR1 GTSNPN, CDR2 SVGIG (reference sequence). V was shortened by 1 base and J by 4 bases, with 20 bases between the two germline ends. The CDR3 coding sequence is TGTGCCTGGAGTGGTAGGGAGAGCCTAACGACGAATCAGCCCCAGCATTTT. Its translation: CAWSGRESLTTNQPQHF.